What follows are 2 T cell receptor beta chains derived from one specimen sequenced in a study of cytomegalovirus exposure and HLA in healthy donors. Assay used: immunoSEQ multiplex PCR; TCRdb lists only in-frame clones, some missing. The repertoire holds fewer than 200,000 clones, with roughly 90% as singletons. The sequenced sample was PBMCs. The receptor set was obtained from a woman aged 25 to 45 in good health and CMV-seronegative.

This clone occurred once. Sequence at one end of the junction differs from germline and may be a read error. This rearrangement joins TRBV7-2 to TRBJ2-3, with 10 bases matching TRBD2. The CDR3 length is 15 residues. Germline lookup yields CDR1 SGHTA and CDR2 FQGNSA. CDR3 bases: TGTGCCAGCAGCCTAGCGGGAGAGGACACAGATACGCAGTATTTT. This gives the protein CASSLAGEDTDTQYF.

This clone is a singleton in its sample. The V and J genes are TRBV19 and TRBJ1-5; tentative D call: TRBD1 (5 bases). There are 14 residues in the CDR3. Germline assignment: CDR1 LNHDA and CDR2 SQIVND (reference sequence). Deletions cut 1 base from V and 7 bases from J, with 11 bases between. CDR3 in DNA: TGTGCCAGTAGTATAGTGCAGGGATGGCAGCCCCAGCATTTT. The encoded protein is CASSIVQGWQPQHF. Looking up the rest from reference TRBV19 and TRBJ1-5 gives the full variable domain: DGGITQSPKYLFRKEGQNVTLSCEQNLNHDAMYWYRQDPGQGLRLIYYSQIVNDFQKGDIAEGYSVSREKKESFPLTVTSAQKNPTAFYLCASSIVQGWQPQHFGDGTRLSIL.